This record covers a single T cell receptor beta chain. Original analysis: How many nucleated cells were present was estimated from reference gene primer amplification. Method: immunoSEQ multiplex PCR; TCRdb's copy keeps in-frame clones and lacks some. The V and J calls and clone size are taken from that table; D and trimming were inferred from the DNA. The sample records roughly 86,000 clones, less than 85% being singletons. These data are taken from a study of blood T cell repertoires in COVID-19. Study background: Researchers got acute and convalescent COVID-19 samples from the United States, Italy and Spain. PBMCs, B-cell-depleted T cells, or T cells were the source of the cDNA or gDNA that made up the material.

Germline V gene data show CDR1 as MNHEY and CDR2 as SVGAGI. V shed 2 bases and J 2 bases; nucleotides not matched to a gene: 8. The length of the CDR3 is 16 residues. The clonotype comes from a man aged 50 to 60 who had recovered from COVID-19. The specimen was peripheral blood. The chain employs TRBV6-5 and TRBJ2-5; 7 bases are a match to TRBD2. The CDR3, as DNA: TGTGCCAGCAGTTACGTCGCCGGGGGGAATCAAGAGACCCAGTACTTC. This translates into CASSYVAGGNQETQYF.